This TCR beta chain was identified in a study of cytomegalovirus exposure and HLA in healthy donors (TCRdb year 2017). As for the study more broadly: An earlier analysis of some 550 of the donors reported approximately 270 Gb of sequence data and around 110 million unique TCR beta sequences from about 200 million T cells. Around 300 gigabases of sequencing data and tens of millions of unique TCR sequences were included in an early release covering about 700 HLA-typed donors. Among the roughly 400 genotyped donors, around 79% belonged to the genetic ancestry cluster associated with self-reported Caucasian donors. The aim of the study was to test whether cataloging public T cell receptors could identify signatures of past pathogen exposure. Using immunosequencing, the study profiled T cell repertoires from around 680 subjects and related those repertoires to cytomegalovirus serostatus. In addition to the first cohort of 650 to 750 subjects, a separate validation cohort of some 120 different subjects was used. To predict cytomegalovirus infection status, the study combined high-throughput TCR immunosequencing, statistical association of individual TCRs with disease status, and machine learning. A later analysis re-analyzed previously published TCR beta repertoires from 600 to 850 donors and added high-resolution HLA genotyping to study TCR occurrence patterns. Rather than using new phenotypic data, the later analysis identified candidate immune exposures from TCR beta sequences and from how often those sequences occurred across donors. In an earlier analysis of around 540 of the donors, high-throughput TCR beta sequencing was used to judge whether each TCR beta V gene segment behaved as functional or pseudogenic. Donor age, sex, ethnicity and CMV serostatus were compiled together with the repertoire data. Genome-wide SNP genotypes for about 60% of the 666 donors were used in a later genetic analysis, which treated that subset as a discovery cohort. All discovery cohort repertoires had been generated on a single sequencing platform. HLA typing covered class I and class II loci at four-digit resolution. The number of donors typed differed by locus, with roughly 629-640 for A, B, C, DRB1 and DQB1, over 500 for DQA1, about 610 for DPA1, and around 430 for DPB1. Four or five DR-DQ haplotypes were treated as single units for association and clustering because of strong linkage in the cohort. Among roughly 370 genotyped donors of the cohort, an average of roughly 240,000 unique TCR beta nucleotide sequences were sequenced per donor, roughly a sixth of them non-productive. Overall results and qualifications from the work: A later analysis found that TCR association rates varied across HLA loci, with DRB1 alleles showing the most associated TCRs and HLA-C alleles the fewest. Some IMGT-functional V segments, including TRBV6-2 and TRBV6-3, could not be told apart with the 87-base-pair reads, so those segments were excluded. Most TCR sequences were observed very rarely across donors, whereas some public TCRs were present in many individuals. A further reported finding was that TCR beta sequences accurately predicted the HLA-A and HLA-B alleles for most subjects in the first cohort. Seventeen rarely observed V segments, including chromosome 9 orphons, were excluded from the earlier analysis of approximately 600 of the donors because counts were too low. HLA typing was unavailable for some donors at each locus, so association tests used only the typed subset. Compared with the 666-donor mean, donors in an Asian-associated ancestry cluster had fewer N-insertions in productive TCRs, according to a later genetic analysis. In vitro tests confirmed that a few of the cytomegalovirus-associated TCR beta chains recognize cytomegalovirus antigens. The authors suggested that the approach could potentially be generalized to other disease states and immunological phenotypes. In a later analysis, several top co-occurrence clusters were reported to appear linked to parvovirus B19, influenza, CMV and Epstein-Barr virus. At a false discovery rate of 0.05, a later analysis linked 16,951 TCR beta sequences to specific HLA alleles. The study listed approximately 150 TCR beta chains as associated with cytomegalovirus. Sequencing depth was assumed to be roughly uniform across donors in the presence/absence analyses, though that assumption may not hold. When HLA alleles, especially DR and DQ, strongly co-occurred, attributing TCR associations to individual alleles was difficult. In a later analysis, HLA-associated TCR beta chains showed more clonal expansion and lower generation probabilities than non-associated chains that were equally common. The only immune exposure information available for the cohort was CMV serostatus. The cohort was sequenced for TCR beta chains only, and without alpha or paired-chain data the features that could be detected were limited. Linkage disequilibrium might explain the correlated functional status among segregating V segments, but an unknown experimental factor could not be ruled out. In an earlier analysis of more than 500 of the donors, most TCR beta V segments appeared in productive rearrangements about 90% or about 30% of the time, broadly matching IMGT annotations. In both the original and validation cohorts, the classifier was reported to diagnose cytomegalovirus status with high specificity and sensitivity. A cluster of highly shared sequence variants was judged likely to represent a technical artifact of the sequencing pipeline. An association between a missense DCLRE1C variant and V-gene and J-gene trimming of TCR beta chains was found in a later genetic analysis and replicated in an independent cohort. A later analysis found that most CMV-associated TCR beta chains appeared HLA-restricted, with HLA associations seemingly driven largely by CMV exposure.

Libraries were made using the immunoSEQ multiplex PCR assay. A mixture of 60 forward primers for TCR Vbeta segments and 13 reverse primers for TCR Jbeta segments was used in the multiplex PCR. The CDR3 region of rearranged TCR beta genes was amplified from genomic DNA with a multiplex PCR assay. On the Illumina HiSeq System, the amplified TCR beta libraries were sequenced as 87-base-pair reads. Per the authors' processing: In a later analysis, some 80 million unique TCR beta chains were counted across the approximately 640 repertoires, and about 9.9 million of these chains were shared by at least two donors. Raw reads were error-corrected and collapsed into unique sequences with a nearest-neighbor algorithm that merged closely related sequences to remove PCR and sequencing errors. V, D and J gene segments were assigned by aligning CDR3 sequences to IMGT reference sequences. Each retained sequence needed at least a six-nucleotide match to both a V gene segment and a J gene segment. A rearrangement counted as productive if the CDR3 had no stop codons and remained in frame with V and J, and every other rearrangement counted as non-productive. CDR3 was defined by IMGT convention, running from the second conserved V-encoded cysteine to the conserved J-encoded phenylalanine. The earlier analysis of about 610 of the donors excluded sequences that lacked an unambiguous match to a single V gene segment. An earlier analysis of a few hundred of the donors called V segments functional above 56.7% productive rearrangements and segregating when the between-donor standard deviation exceeded 5%. A statistical classification framework was built to diagnose cytomegalovirus status from the catalog of TCR beta chain sequences. V and J gene assignment, in a later analysis, came from comparing TCR nucleotide sequences with IMGT/GENE-DB human TR gene sequences. In a later analysis, CDR3 sequences and most-parsimonious VDJ recombination scenarios were assigned using the TCRdist pipeline. A later analysis defined each TCR beta chain by its CDR3 amino acid sequence plus V-gene family, and excluded reads lacking a unique V-gene family. A later analysis removed 500 to 600 highly shared, low-generation-probability nucleotide sequences to deal with suspected cross-contamination and a sequencing artifact. In a later analysis, a clonal expansion index was calculated for each public chain from normalized within-repertoire ranks of inferred template counts. In a later analysis, generation probabilities were computed using a VDJ recombination model fitted to out-of-frame rearrangements, and the results were checked against IGoR. In a later analysis, hypergeometric tests were used to score TCR-TCR, TCR-HLA and TCR-CMV co-occurrence, with a repertoire-size bias correction applied to TCR pairs. To estimate false discovery rates, a later analysis permuted the HLA or CMV assignments 20 times. A later analysis grouped co-occurring TCRs with DBSCAN, adding TCRdist sequence similarity when clustering within HLA-allele-positive subsets. Co-occurrence clustering excluded repertoires with fewer than 30,000 or more than 120,000 public chains, plus five with anomalous nucleotide sharing. TCRdb mirrors the immuneACCESS table, restricted to in-frame sequences. Some clones are absent from its copies; in checked studies, under half trace to an unresolved V gene, and the reason for the others is unknown. That table gives V, J and clone size, and the DNA gave D and trimming. This sample lists about 140,000 clones; roughly 76% were detected once. Approximately 15% of the sample rests with the top ten.

The CDR3 runs 14 residues from the cysteine to the phenylalanine. The read is trimmed to its CDR3 DNA, 42 bases read in frame from base 1. The germline V gene encodes CDR1 LNHDA and CDR2 SQIVND (reference sequence). V is trimmed back by 3 bases and J by 2 bases, and the junction contains 4 bases that no gene match accounts for. As to this clone: Which antigen it targets is not known. Base qualities are not provided; no much larger clone lies one nucleotide away.

The cohort consisted of approximately 690 healthy bone marrow donors. At the time of sampling, every cohort member was nominally healthy, though immune exposures that went unrecorded were likely present. CMV serostatus was recorded as positive for roughly 300 and negative for about 55% of the roughly 700 cohort members, whereas no CMV serostatus was recorded for the donor in question. A peripheral blood sample was provided by each donor, and peripheral blood mononuclear cells were used for TCR beta sequencing. The Qiagen DNeasy Blood Extraction Kit was used to extract genomic DNA from the blood cell samples.

This clonotype was sampled from a human donor in good health. The rearranged chain carries TRBV19 and TRBJ2-7; the central 7 bases match TRBD2. Sequencing used PBMCs. CDR3 loop: CASSIQGGTYEQYF. At the DNA level, the sequence is TGTGCCAGTAGTATCCAGGGAGGGACCTACGAGCAGTACTTC.